One and the same sample provided the 4 T cell receptor beta chains below, sequenced in a study of shared clonotypes between healthy human individuals. The repertoire was sequenced with immunoSEQ multiplex PCR; TCRdb's copy has only in-frame clones and lacks some. Of hundreds of thousands of clones listed, 55% to 75% are singletons. The sequencing sample was made of memory CD4+ T cells sorted from blood. The subset: CD45RA-negative fraction. The source is a woman aged 25-40 years in good health.

The V call is TRBV7-9, the J call TRBJ2-2, with a possible D match to TRBD1 (7 bases). Germline assignment: CDR1 SEHNR and CDR2 FQNEAQ (reference sequence). The CDR3 is 14 residues long. Trimming left V 6 bases short and J 5 bases short, with 13 bases between. The DNA for the CDR3 is TGTGCCAGCAGAGAGACAGGGAGGACCGGGGAGCTGTTTTTT. Protein: CASRETGRTGELFF.

The chain recombines TRBV4-1 with TRBJ1-5; D gene unclear. Germline CDR1 reads MGHRA; CDR2 reads YSYEKL. The CDR3 sequence is 18 residues long. V was shortened by 4 bases and J by 6 bases, with 25 bases between the two germline ends. CDR3 amino acids: CASSPRRMLAPPGQPQHF. The CDR3 nucleotides read TGCGCCAGCAGCCCGCGGCGAATGCTCGCCCCCCCCGGTCAGCCCCAGCATTTT.

This clone was seen a few times. J is TRBJ2-3 and V is TRBV28, with D uncertain. V shed 5 bases and J shed 7 bases, with 16 bases lying between them. This CDR3 comprises 14 residues. CDR1 is MDHEN, CDR2 SYDVKM, per germline. The CDR3 is CASSLPTEPHTQYF. The CDR3 region has the DNA TGTGCCAGCAGTCTCCCCACCGAGCCCCATACGCAGTATTTT. The full variable domain, completed using reference TRBV28 and TRBJ2-3, is DVKVTQSSRYLVKRTGEKVFLECVQDMDHENMFWYRQDPGLGLRLIYFSYDVKMKEKGDIPEGYSVSREKKERFSLILESASTNQTSMYLCASSLPTEPHTQYFGPGTRLTVL.

This clone has just a few counts. The chain links TRBV29-1 to TRBJ2-2; possibly TRBD1 for D (6 bases). Trimming left V 7 bases short and J 0 bases short, with 12 bases between. The CDR3 covers 14 residues. Germline V gene sequence: CDR1 SQVTM, CDR2 ANQGSEA. The DNA for the CDR3 is TGCAGCGCCGTACAGGGCGCGAACACCGGGGAGCTGTTTTTT. It codes for CSAVQGANTGELFF.